Shown below are 8 T cell receptor beta chains from a single sample sequenced in a study of T cell responses to AZD1222 COVID-19 vaccine. Using immunoSEQ multiplex PCR, the repertoire was profiled, and TCRdb retains in-frame clones only, with some absent. The sample lists 100,000 to 150,000 clones, 80% to 90% seen once, with roughly 1.6% in the top ten. Sequenced here: peripheral blood, sampled on day 0 of AZD1222 vaccination. Receptor source: an adult in good health.

This chain joins TRBV3-1 (or the pseudogene TRBV3-2) and TRBJ2-7; TRBD1 aligns across 11 bases. Trimming at V came to 4 bases and at J to 6 bases, leaving 8 bases not matched to a gene. From germline, CDR1 is LGHDT and CDR2 YNNKEL (reference sequence). This CDR3 spans 15 amino acids. CDR3 sequence: CASSLTPGQGGEQYF. CDR3 bases: TGTGCCAGCAGCCTCACCCCGGGACAGGGGGGCGAGCAGTACTTC.

The genes are TRBV18 and TRBJ1-5; unclear D gene. The CDR3 totals 12 residues. CDR1 is KGHSH, CDR2 LQKENI, per germline. The V gene lost 4 bases and the J gene lost 9 bases, with 10 bases spanning the gap. The CDR3 loop reads CASSHSEGPQHF. The CDR3 coding sequence is TGTGCCAGCTCACACAGTGAAGGGCCCCAGCATTTT.

This CDR3 is CASSLVDIGSASYEQYF. The CDR3 DNA reads as TGTGCCAGCAGCTTAGTAGACATAGGATCGGCCTCCTACGAGCAGTACTTC. The chain combines TRBV7-2 with TRBJ2-7, with D unclear. The germline V gene has CDR1 SGHTA and CDR2 FQGNSA. The CDR3 length is 17 residues. The germline V and J ends were trimmed by 1 base and 0 bases, with 16 bases remaining between them.

The chain employs TRBV2 and TRBJ1-2, with D maybe TRBD1 (6 bases). V dropped 6 bases and J dropped 5 bases, with 10 bases sitting between them. CDR1 and CDR2 from the germline V gene are SNHLY and FYNNEI. The CDR3 runs 12 residues. The DNA of the CDR3 is TGTGCCAGCAGACCGGACAGTTATGGCTACACCTTC. As protein: CASRPDSYGYTF.

J is TRBJ1-4 and V is TRBV4-1; TRBD1 agrees at 10 bases. Germline V gene sequence: CDR1 MGHRA, CDR2 YSYEKL. The CDR3 extends over 14 amino acids. Trimming at V came to 5 bases and at J to 4 bases, leaving 1 base not matched to a gene. CDR3 sequence: CASSRTGGNEKLFF. CDR3 nucleotides: TGCGCCAGCAGCAGGACAGGGGGTAATGAAAAACTGTTTTTT.

The chain carries TRBV2 and TRBJ1-1; D is possibly TRBD1 (5 bases). There are 12 residues in the CDR3. In germline, CDR1 is SNHLY, CDR2 FYNNEI. The ends were cut back, 6 bases at V and 4 bases at J, with 9 bases in the middle. The CDR3: CASRTGSTEAFF. CDR3 DNA: TGTGCCAGCAGAACAGGTTCCACTGAAGCTTTCTTT.

This rearrangement joins TRBV30 to TRBJ1-1, with D uncertain. V was pared by 1 base and J by 2 bases, with 23 bases between. The CDR3 totals 18 residues. Germline loops: CDR1 GTSNPN, CDR2 SVGIG (reference sequence). CDR3 sequence reads: CAWSDLPSGGPLNTEAFF. The CDR3 DNA reads as TGTGCCTGGAGTGACTTACCATCGGGCGGACCCTTAAACACTGAAGCTTTCTTT.

This chain uses TRBV5-1 with TRBJ1-1, with TRBD1 matching 7 bases. This CDR3 comprises 14 residues. Losses at the gene ends were 4 bases for V and 1 base for J; bases not matched to a gene: 4. Per germline, CDR1 SGHRS and CDR2 YFSETQ. CDR3 in amino acids: CASSRGQSNTEAFF. Here the CDR3 DNA reads TGCGCCAGCAGCAGGGGACAGTCGAACACTGAAGCTTTCTTT.